Presented here are 3 T cell receptor beta chains from one specimen sequenced in a study of CD8 T cells in Susac syndrome. With random hexamers, roughly 0.45 to 1 ug RNA was reverse transcribed. One entry per CDR3 protein results from TCRdb running MiXCR on the immunoSEQ multiplex PCR reads. Here the sample spans 150,000 to 200,000 distinct CDR3 sequences, roughly 95% being singletons. Sequenced input: CD4+ T cells from PBMCs. The receptors were gathered from a human donor with Susac syndrome.

This clonotype was counted a single time. This chain uses TRBV29-1 with TRBJ1-2; D gene uncertain. The CDR3 has 13 residues. Germline V gene sequence: CDR1 SQVTM, CDR2 ANQGSEA. V was cut by 8 bases and J by 0 bases, with 13 bases left in between. The CDR3 loop is CSSSTAPNYGYTF. The CDR3 nucleotides read TGCAGCTCCAGTACAGCCCCTAACTATGGCTACACCTTC.

The chain carries TRBV3-1 and TRBJ2-7, with D unresolved. The CDR3 is 12 amino acids. V lost 4 bases and J lost 7, with 11 bases in between. The germline CDR1 and CDR2 sequences are LGHDT and YNNKEL (reference sequence). CDR3 DNA sequence: TGTGCCAGCAGCCGGGTCCCCGGGGAGCAGTACTTC. This encodes CASSRVPGEQYF.

J is TRBJ1-5 and V is TRBV7-9; D perhaps matches TRBD1 (5 bases). The CDR3 covers 15 residues. V was shortened by 5 bases and J by 3 bases, with 14 bases between the two germline ends. Germline V gene sequence: CDR1 SEHNR, CDR2 FQNEAQ (reference sequence). In nucleotides, the CDR3 is TGTGCCAGCAGCCAAGTTGGACATAACAATCAGCCCCAGCATTTT. Translated: CASSQVGHNNQPQHF. The full variable domain, completed using reference TRBV7-9 and TRBJ1-5, is DTGVSQNPRHKITKRGQNVTFRCDPISEHNRLYWYRQTLGQGPEFLTYFQNEAQLEKSRLLSDRFSAERPKGSFSTLEIQRTEQGDSAMYLCASSQVGHNNQPQHFGDGTRLSIL.